The rows below give T cell receptor beta chains drawn from one sample of a study of CD8 T cells in Susac syndrome. MiXCR was run by TCRdb on the immunoSEQ multiplex PCR reads, yielding one entry per CDR3 protein. Of about 190,000 distinct CDR3 sequences in the sample, just under 95% were seen once. Material for sequencing was CD8+ T cells from PBMCs. The receptors here all came from a human donor with Susac syndrome. Both conserved end residues are part of each CDR3.

j_gene | v_gene | CDR3aa
TRBJ1-1 | TRBV9 | CASSVASAGTEAFF
TRBJ1-1 | TRBV23-1 | CASRKRDRVNTEAFF
TRBJ2-2 | TRBV5-6 | CASSGVNRDPSTGELFF
TRBJ1-5 | TRBV27 | CASSLGAGLNQPQHF
TRBJ2-1 | TRBV9 | CASSDGGREYNEQFF
TRBJ1-2 | TRBV9 | CASSASGTAFYGYTF
TRBJ2-3 | TRBV4-1 | CASSQGPSGYTDTQYF
TRBJ2-1 | TRBV15 | CATTTGTAPLDEQFF
TRBJ2-2 | TRBV7-8 | CASSPRLAGNTGELFF
TRBJ1-1 | TRBV6-6 | CASSPKGFSDAEAFF
TRBJ1-2 | TRBV20-1 | CSAVQGNYGYTF
TRBJ1-1 | TRBV7-9 | CASTRGEYTEAFF
TRBJ2-5 | TRBV12-3/TRBV12-4 | CASSQGTTFGGRKETQYF
TRBJ1-2 | TRBV7-2 | CASSGKGREGYTF
TRBJ1-6 | TRBV3-1 | CASSQEDRGYNSPLHF
TRBJ2-5 | TRBV20-1 | CITGGASGRAEETQYF
TRBJ2-1 | TRBV20-1 | CSALLAYEQFF
TRBJ1-2 | TRBV30 | CAWSDRDVPNYGYTF
TRBJ1-4 | TRBV21-1 | CASSKVTRPYCSTNEKLFF
TRBJ1-1 | TRBV30 | CAWSTGQGDTEAFF
TRBJ2-7 | TRBV7-2 | CASSARDREYEQYF
TRBJ2-3 | TRBV9 | CASSKTGPSTDTQYF
TRBJ2-7 | TRBV27 | CASSSLLTYEQYF
TRBJ2-5 | TRBV30 | CAWSPGFQETQYF
TRBJ2-2 | TRBV12-3/TRBV12-4 | CASSLDGGLGTGELFF
TRBJ1-4 | TRBV12-3/TRBV12-4 | CASSLTGSDEKLFF
TRBJ2-3 | TRBV9 | CASSGSDTQYF
TRBJ2-7 | TRBV6-1 | CASSEFILHYEQYF
TRBJ2-5 | TRBV9 | CASSSGTSEETQYF
TRBJ2-3 | TRBV5-1 | CASSLGASERGTSTDTQYF
TRBJ1-5 | TRBV27 | CASSVTGYYQPQHF